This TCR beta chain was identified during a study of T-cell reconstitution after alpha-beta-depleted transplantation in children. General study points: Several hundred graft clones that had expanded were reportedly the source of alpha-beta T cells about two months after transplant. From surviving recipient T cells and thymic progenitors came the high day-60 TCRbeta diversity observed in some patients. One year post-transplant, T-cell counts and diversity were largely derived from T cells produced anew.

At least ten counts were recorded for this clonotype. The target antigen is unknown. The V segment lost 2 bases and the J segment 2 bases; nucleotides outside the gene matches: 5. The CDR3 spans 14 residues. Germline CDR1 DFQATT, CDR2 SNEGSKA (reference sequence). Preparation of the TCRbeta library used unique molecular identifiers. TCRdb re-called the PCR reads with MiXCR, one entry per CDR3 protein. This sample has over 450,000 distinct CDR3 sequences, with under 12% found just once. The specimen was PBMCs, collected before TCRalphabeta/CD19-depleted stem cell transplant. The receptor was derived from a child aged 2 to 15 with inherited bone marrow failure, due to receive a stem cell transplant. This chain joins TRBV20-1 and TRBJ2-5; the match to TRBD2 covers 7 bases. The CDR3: CSARIAGPQETQYF. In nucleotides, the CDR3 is TGCAGTGCTAGAATAGCGGGTCCTCAAGAGACCCAGTACTTC.